The sequence of this TCR beta chain was determined in a study of T cell responses to AZD1222 COVID-19 vaccine. Study-wide background: The study pooled second doses at about 4 or about 12 weeks.

The germline V and J ends were trimmed by 2 bases and 0 bases, with 21 bases remaining between them. CDR1 is SGDLS, CDR2 YYNGEE, per germline. This CDR3 has 19 residues. Study-level results: At baseline, just a handful of AZD1222 recipients tested seropositive. Females made up more of the donors, who were largely white British, and clonal diversity may have come out too low. Spike-specific TCR breadth and depth were elevated following two AZD1222 doses.

With respect to this clone: Its specificity is not known.

Profiling relied on immunoSEQ multiplex PCR, and the TCRdb table lists in-frame clones only, not all of them. The sample consists of over 110,000 clones, 70% to 90% of them appearing once. The sequence was collected from an adult in good health. The chain is built from TRBV9 and TRBJ1-5; weak D call: TRBD1 (6 bases). The sequencing here drew on peripheral blood, taken on day 0 of AZD1222 vaccination. The CDR3 coding sequence is TGTGCCAGCAGCGTGAAGACAGGACCAAGGGACTGTAGCAATCAGCCCCAGCATTTT. Amino acid sequence: CASSVKTGPRDCSNQPQHF.